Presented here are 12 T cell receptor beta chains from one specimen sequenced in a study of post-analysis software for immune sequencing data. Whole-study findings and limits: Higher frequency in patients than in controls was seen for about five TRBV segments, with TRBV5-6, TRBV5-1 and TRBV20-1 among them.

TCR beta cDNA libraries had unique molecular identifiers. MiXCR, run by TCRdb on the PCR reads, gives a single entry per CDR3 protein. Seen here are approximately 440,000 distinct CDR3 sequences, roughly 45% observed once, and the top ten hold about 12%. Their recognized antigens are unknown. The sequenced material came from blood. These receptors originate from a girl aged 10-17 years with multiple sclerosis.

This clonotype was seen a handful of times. CDR3 in DNA: TGTGCCAGCAGTCCGCAGGGTAGCGCCTATAATTCACCCCTCCACTTT. This translates into CASSPQGSAYNSPLHF. The chain joins TRBV28 to TRBJ1-6; perhaps TRBD1 as D (5 bases). CDR1 and CDR2 (germline): MDHEN, SYDVKM. The CDR3 runs to 16 residues. Deletions cut 5 bases from V and 2 bases from J, with 13 bases between.

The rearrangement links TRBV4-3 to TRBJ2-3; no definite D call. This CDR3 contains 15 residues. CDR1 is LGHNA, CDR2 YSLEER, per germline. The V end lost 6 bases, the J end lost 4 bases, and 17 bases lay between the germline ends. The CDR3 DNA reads TGCGCCAGCAGTAGATCAGGAGTCCCCTCAGATACGCAGTATTTT. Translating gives CASSRSGVPSDTQYF.

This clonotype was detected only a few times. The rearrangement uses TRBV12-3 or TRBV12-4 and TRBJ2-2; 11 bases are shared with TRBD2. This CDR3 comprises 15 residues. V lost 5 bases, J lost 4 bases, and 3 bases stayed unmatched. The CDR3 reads CASSAGTSGTGELFF. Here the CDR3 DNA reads TGTGCCAGCAGTGCCGGGACTAGCGGCACCGGGGAGCTGTTTTTT.

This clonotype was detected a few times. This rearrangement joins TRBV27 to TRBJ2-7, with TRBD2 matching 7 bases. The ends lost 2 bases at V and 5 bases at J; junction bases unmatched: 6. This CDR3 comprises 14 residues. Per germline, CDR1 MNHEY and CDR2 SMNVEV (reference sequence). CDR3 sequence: CASSLVGGFNEQYF. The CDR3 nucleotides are TGTGCCAGCAGTTTAGTGGGAGGGTTCAACGAGCAGTACTTC.

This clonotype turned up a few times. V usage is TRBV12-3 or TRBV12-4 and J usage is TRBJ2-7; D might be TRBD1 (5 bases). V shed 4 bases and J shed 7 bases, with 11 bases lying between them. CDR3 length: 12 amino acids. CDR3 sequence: CASSSTVGEQYF. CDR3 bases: TGTGCCAGCAGTTCGACAGTGGGTGAGCAGTACTTC.

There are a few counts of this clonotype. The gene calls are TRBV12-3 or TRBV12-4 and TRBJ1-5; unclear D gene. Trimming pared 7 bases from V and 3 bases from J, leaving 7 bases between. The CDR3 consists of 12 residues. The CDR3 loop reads CASKENNQPQHF. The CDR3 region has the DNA TGTGCCAGCAAAGAAAACAATCAGCCCCAGCATTTT.

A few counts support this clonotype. As DNA, the CDR3 is TGTGCCAGCAGCTTAGACTCCTATAATTCACCCCTCCACTTT. Protein: CASSLDSYNSPLHF. The V gene is TRBV7-3, the J gene TRBJ1-6; D gene unclear. Trimming removed 2 bases at V and 0 bases at J, with 2 bases between. The CDR3 consists of 14 residues. In germline, CDR1 is SGHTA, CDR2 FQGTGA. Full variable domain (outside the CDR3, taken from reference TRBV7-3 and TRBJ1-6): GAGVSQTPSNKVTEKGKYVELRCDPISGHTALYWYRQSLGQGPEFLIYFQGTGAADDSGLPNDRFFAVRPEGSVSTLKIQRTERGDSAVYLCASSLDSYNSPLHFGNGTRLTVT.

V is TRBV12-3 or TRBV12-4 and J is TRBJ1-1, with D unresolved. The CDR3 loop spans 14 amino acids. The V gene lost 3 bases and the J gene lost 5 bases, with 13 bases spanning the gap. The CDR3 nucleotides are TGTGCCAGCAGTTTGGAGGGCCCCATGACTGAAGCTTTCTTT. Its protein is CASSLEGPMTEAFF.

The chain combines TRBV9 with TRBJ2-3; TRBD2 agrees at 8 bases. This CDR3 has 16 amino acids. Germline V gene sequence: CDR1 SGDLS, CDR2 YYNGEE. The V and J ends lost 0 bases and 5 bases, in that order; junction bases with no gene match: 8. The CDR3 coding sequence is TGTGCCAGCAGCGTAGATCCTAGCGGGTGGGAAGATACGCAGTATTTT. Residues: CASSVDPSGWEDTQYF. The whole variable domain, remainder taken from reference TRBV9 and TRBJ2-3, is DSGVTQTPKHLITATGQRVTLRCSPRSGDLSVYWYQQSLDQGLQFLIQYYNGEERAKGNILERFSAQQFPDLHSELNLSSLELGDSALYFCASSVDPSGWEDTQYFGPGTRLTVL.

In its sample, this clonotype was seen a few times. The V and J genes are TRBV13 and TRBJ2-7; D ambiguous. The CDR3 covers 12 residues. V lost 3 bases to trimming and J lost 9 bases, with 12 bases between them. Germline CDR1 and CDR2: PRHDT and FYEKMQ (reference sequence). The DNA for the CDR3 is TGTGCCAGCAGCTTGACGGTTTCGGGGCAGTACTTC. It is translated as CASSLTVSGQYF.

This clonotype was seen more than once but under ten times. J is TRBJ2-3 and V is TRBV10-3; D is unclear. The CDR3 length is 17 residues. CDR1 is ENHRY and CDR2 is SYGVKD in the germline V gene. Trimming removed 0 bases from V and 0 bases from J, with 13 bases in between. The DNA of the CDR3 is TGTGCCATCAGTGAGTCGAAAGGGATCCTAAGCACAGATACGCAGTATTTT. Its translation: CAISESKGILSTDTQYF.

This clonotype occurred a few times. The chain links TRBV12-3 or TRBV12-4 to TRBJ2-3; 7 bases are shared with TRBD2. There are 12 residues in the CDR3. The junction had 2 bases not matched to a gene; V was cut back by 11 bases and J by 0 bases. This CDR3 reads CAVSGSTDTQYF. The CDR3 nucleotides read TGTGCCGTTAGCGGGAGCACAGATACGCAGTATTTT.